Shown below are 17 T cell receptor beta chains from a single sample sequenced in a study of identical twins. TCRdb fed the 5' RACE reads into MiXCR, producing one record per CDR3 protein. Seen here are about 240,000 distinct CDR3 sequences, 10% observed once, and the top ten hold about 9.1%. Sequencing was carried out using memory T cells sorted from blood. The receptors stem from a man aged 50 to 60 in good health.

This clonotype has a handful of counts. The genes are TRBV6-6 and TRBJ2-2; TRBD2 might be the D (5 bases). The CDR3 has 13 amino acids. CDR1 is MNHNY, CDR2 SVGAGI, per germline (reference sequence). Between the trimmed V and J ends, which lost 6 bases and 6 bases, there was a span of 11 bases. Here the CDR3 reads CASSLGLAGELFF. CDR3 DNA sequence: TGTGCCAGCAGCCTAGGACTGGCCGGGGAGCTGTTTTTT.

The chain recombines TRBV12-3 or TRBV12-4 with TRBJ1-5; the match to TRBD1 covers 7 bases. The CDR3 has 16 residues. The V and J ends lost 5 bases and 1 base, in that order; junction bases with no gene match: 8. DNA of the CDR3: TGTGCCAGCAGTAGCCGGGACAGACTCAGCAATCAGCCCCAGCATTTT. This encodes CASSSRDRLSNQPQHF.

There are a few counts of this clonotype. The V and J genes are TRBV6-5 and TRBJ2-2; 8 positions match TRBD1. The V gene end was trimmed by 4 bases and the J gene end by 2 bases; junction bases not matched to a gene: 3. The CDR3 has 15 amino acids. The germline CDR1 and CDR2 sequences are MNHEY and SVGAGI. Here the CDR3 DNA reads TGTGCCAGCAGTTTCGGGACAGGAAACACCGGGGAGCTGTTTTTT. It is translated as CASSFGTGNTGELFF.

This clonotype was recorded many times. The rearrangement joins TRBV21-1 to TRBJ1-5; the table's TRBD1 call for D was not verified on the DNA. TRBV21-1 is given as a pseudogene. This CDR3 region has 17 residues. The DNA of the CDR3 is TGTGCCAGCAGCAAAGAGCGGGGACAGGGTACCAATCAGCCCCAGCATTTT. Translating gives CASSKERGQGTNQPQHF.

The genes are TRBV6-4 and TRBJ1-1; 8 nucleotides agree with TRBD1. V lost 7 bases, J lost 0 bases, and 10 bases stayed unmatched. This CDR3 is 16 amino acids long. In germline, CDR1 is MRHNA, CDR2 SNTAGT. The CDR3 sequence: CASTQGGQALNTEAFF. The DNA of the CDR3 is TGTGCCAGCACCCAAGGGGGACAGGCTTTGAACACTGAAGCTTTCTTT.

This clonotype has only a few counts. V usage is TRBV5-1 and J usage is TRBJ2-1, with 12 positions matching TRBD2. The V segment lost 4 bases and the J segment 6 bases; nucleotides outside the gene matches: 5. There are 15 residues in the CDR3. CDR1 and CDR2 (germline): SGHRS, YFSETQ. The CDR3 loop reads CASSPTSGSGNEQFF. The CDR3 nucleotides are TGCGCCAGCAGCCCGACTAGCGGGAGTGGCAATGAGCAGTTCTTC.

The table lists this clonotype with many counts. The rearrangement joins TRBV5-1 to TRBJ2-5, with D uncertain. V lost 0 bases and J 4 bases, leaving 10 bases between the germline ends. This CDR3 contains 14 residues. In germline, CDR1 is SGHRS, CDR2 YFSETQ. The CDR3 DNA reads as TGCGCCAGCAGCTTGGCCTTTGAAGGAGAGACCCAGTACTTC. Translated, it gives CASSLAFEGETQYF.

Only a few counts were recorded for this clonotype. V gene TRBV4-3 combines with J gene TRBJ2-3; 7 nucleotides match TRBD1. The CDR3 runs 14 residues. The V gene's germline CDR1 is LGHNA and CDR2 YSLEER. Losses at the gene ends were 3 bases for V and 6 bases for J; bases not matched to a gene: 6. CDR3 DNA sequence: TGCGCCAGCAGCCAGGACAGGTCATCCGATACGCAGTATTTT. Translated: CASSQDRSSDTQYF.

This clonotype has more than one count but fewer than ten. The rearrangement uses TRBV6-1 and TRBJ2-7, with D perhaps TRBD1 (6 bases). The CDR3 sequence is 13 residues long. V was cut by 5 bases and J by 7 bases, with 15 bases left in between. Germline values: CDR1 MNHNS, CDR2 SASEGT. CDR3 nucleotide sequence: TGTGCCAGCAGTACCTTCCCGGGGACAGAGCAGTACTTC. It is translated as CASSTFPGTEQYF.

V usage is TRBV12-3 or TRBV12-4 and J usage is TRBJ1-6; no clear D gene. Trimming shortened V by 8 bases and J by 11 bases, and 10 bases separated the two germline ends. The CDR3 covers 11 residues. CDR3 sequence reads: CASGPEAPLHF. CDR3 nucleotides: TGTGCCAGCGGCCCGGAGGCACCCCTCCACTTT.

This clonotype came up a few times. The chain links TRBV4-1 to TRBJ2-2; 7 bases map to TRBD1. The CDR3 has 16 residues. J gave up 2 bases and V 3 bases, and 6 bases lay outside the gene matches. From germline, CDR1 is MGHRA and CDR2 YSYEKL. The CDR3 protein is CASSHRQGPNTGELFF. CDR3 bases: TGCGCCAGCAGCCACCGACAGGGCCCCAACACCGGGGAGCTGTTTTTT.

This clonotype was found many times. The chain has TRBV25-1 and TRBJ2-1; either TRBD1 or TRBD2 may supply D (6 bases each). This CDR3 has 14 residues. The V gene's germline CDR1 is MGHDK and CDR2 SYGVNS. The V end was cut by 1 base, the J end by 8 bases, with 12 bases between. The CDR3 nucleotides are TGTGCCAGCAGTGAATGGGGGGCCGGGGATGAGCAGTTCTTC. Amino acids: CASSEWGAGDEQFF.

This clonotype was detected a few times. This chain uses TRBV10-3 with TRBJ2-1; D remains ambiguous. Trimming shortened V by 2 bases and J by 2 bases, and 13 bases separated the two germline ends. The CDR3 loop spans 16 amino acids. The germline V gene encodes CDR1 ENHRY and CDR2 SYGVKD. The chain's CDR3 is CAISERAANPYNEQFF. As DNA, the CDR3 is TGTGCCATCAGTGAGCGGGCAGCCAACCCCTACAATGAGCAGTTCTTC.

This clonotype was seen more than once but under ten times. The CDR3 protein is CASSFGQGARAEAFF. Here the CDR3 DNA reads TGTGCCAGCAGCTTCGGACAGGGGGCGCGTGCTGAAGCTTTCTTT. The rearrangement uses TRBV7-2 and TRBJ1-1; 11 bases align to TRBD1. CDR1 and CDR2 from the germline V gene are SGHTA and FQGNSA. Unmatched junction bases numbered 6, after V lost 3 bases and J lost 6 bases. The CDR3 covers 15 residues. Full variable domain (outside the CDR3, taken from reference TRBV7-2 and TRBJ1-1): GAGVSQSPSNKVTEKGKDVELRCDPISGHTALYWYRQSLGQGLEFLIYFQGNSAPDKSGLPSDRFSAERTGGSVSTLTIQRTQQEDSAVYLCASSFGQGARAEAFFGQGTRLTVV.

CDR3 residues: CASSLLSDIQELKTQYF. The CDR3 region has the DNA TGTGCCAGCAGCTTGCTATCGGATATCCAAGAGCTTAAGACCCAGTACTTC. V usage is TRBV5-8 and J usage is TRBJ2-5; D is unresolved. Germline-derived CDR1 and CDR2 are SGHTS and YDEGEE. V lost 1 base to trimming and J lost 6 bases, with 22 bases between them. The CDR3 is 17 amino acids.

Ten or more counts support this clonotype. The chain recombines TRBV2 with TRBJ1-1; weak D call: TRBD1 (5 bases). V lost 5 bases to trimming and J lost 5 bases, with 9 bases between them. CDR3 size: 12 residues. Germline loops: CDR1 SNHLY, CDR2 FYNNEI. The CDR3 sequence is CASSRGWTEAFF. The CDR3 DNA follows: TGTGCCAGCAGTCGGGGGTGGACTGAAGCTTTCTTT. The full variable domain, in which reference TRBV2 and TRBJ1-1 provide the parts outside the CDR3, is EPEVTQTPSHQVTQMGQEVILRCVPISNHLYFYWYRQILGQKVEFLVSFYNNEISEKSEIFDDQFSVERPDGSNFTLKIRSTKLEDSAMYFCASSRGWTEAFFGQGTRLTVV.

The gene calls are TRBV5-5 and TRBJ1-5; tentatively, D is TRBD1 (6 bases). There are 16 residues in the CDR3. Trimming stripped 5 bases from V and 6 bases from J, with 21 bases between. The germline CDR1 and CDR2 sequences are SGHKS and YYEKEE (reference sequence). The CDR3 sequence is CASSGGQGRGSQPQHF. The DNA for the CDR3 is TGTGCCAGCAGTGGAGGGCAGGGGCGAGGAAGTCAGCCCCAGCATTTT.